This T cell receptor (beta chain) comes out of a study of cytomegalovirus exposure and HLA in healthy donors (dated by TCRdb to 2016 to 2017). With respect to the entire study: An earlier analysis of 587 of the donors reported approximately 260 Gb of sequence data and roughly 120 million unique TCR beta sequences obtained from around 190 million T cells. Donor age, sex, ethnicity and CMV serostatus were compiled together with the repertoire data. Typing coverage varied by locus: about 620-640 donors for A, B, C, DRB1 and DQB1; roughly 560 for DQA1; approximately 610 for DPA1; approximately 470 for DPB1. The genetic ancestry cluster associated with self-reported Caucasian donors included over 80% of the roughly 400 genotyped donors. In a later analysis, previously published TCR beta repertoires from fewer than 750 donors were re-analyzed and high-resolution HLA genotyping was added so that TCR occurrence patterns could be studied. Rather than drawing on any new phenotypic data, the later analysis identified candidate immune exposures from TCR beta sequences and the way those sequences occurred across donors. Class I and class II HLA loci were covered by the typing at four-digit resolution. To decide whether each TCR beta V gene segment behaved as functional or pseudogenic, an earlier analysis of some 600 of the donors relied on high-throughput TCR beta sequencing. Along with the approximately 700-subject first cohort, a separate validation cohort of 120 different subjects was used. On average, about 240,000 unique TCR beta nucleotide sequences were sequenced per donor among 398 genotyped donors of the cohort, with roughly a sixth of those sequences being non-productive. All discovery cohort repertoires had been generated on a single sequencing platform. The study aimed to test whether signatures of past pathogen exposure could be identified by cataloging public T cell receptors. To predict cytomegalovirus infection status, the study brought together high-throughput TCR immunosequencing, statistical association of individual TCRs with disease status, and machine learning. The study used immunosequencing to profile the T cell repertoires of approximately 630 subjects and linked those repertoires to cytomegalovirus serostatus. An early release that covered several hundred HLA-typed donors contained about 300 gigabases of sequencing data and tens of millions of unique TCR sequences. Genome-wide SNP genotypes for about 65% of the 666 donors were used in a later genetic analysis, which treated that subset as a discovery cohort. Several DR-DQ haplotypes were treated as single units for association and clustering because of strong linkage in the cohort.

To note about this clone: The antigen it binds to is not known. No qualities accompany the bases; no much larger clone lies one base away.

As encoded in the germline V gene, CDR1 is SGHDT while CDR2 is YYEEEE. V is clipped by 0 bases and J by 4 bases, and the sequence between their germline boundaries is 11 bases long. Reading from cysteine to phenylalanine, the CDR3 counts 14 amino acids. The only DNA kept is the CDR3, 42 bases in frame from the first base. Here is what the overall study found, with its caveats: In a later analysis, several top co-occurrence clusters were reported to appear linked to parvovirus B19, influenza, CMV and Epstein-Barr virus. Assigning TCR associations to individual alleles was difficult when HLA alleles, especially DR and DQ, strongly co-occurred. A further reported finding was that TCR beta sequences accurately predicted the HLA-A and HLA-B alleles for most subjects in the first cohort. A cluster of highly shared sequence variants was judged likely to represent a technical artifact of the sequencing pipeline. In vitro tests confirmed that a few of the cytomegalovirus-associated TCR beta chains recognize cytomegalovirus antigens. The study gave a list of 150 to 200 TCR beta chains associated with cytomegalovirus. Correlated functional status among segregating V segments might be attributable to linkage disequilibrium, but an unknown experimental factor could not be ruled out. Compared with the roughly 670-donor mean, donors in an Asian-associated ancestry cluster had fewer N-insertions in productive TCRs, according to a later genetic analysis. An earlier analysis of roughly 570 of the donors showed that most TCR beta V segments appeared in productive rearrangements either about 90% or about 30% of the time, which broadly matched IMGT annotations. Because some donors lacked HLA typing at each locus, the association tests relied only on the typed subset. In a later analysis, most CMV-associated TCR beta chains were found to appear HLA-restricted, with HLA associations seemingly driven largely by CMV exposure. A later genetic analysis associated a missense DCLRE1C variant with V-gene and J-gene trimming of TCR beta chains, and an independent cohort replicated the association. The presence/absence analyses assumed that sequencing depth was roughly uniform across donors, and that assumption may not be true. The only immune exposure information available for the cohort was CMV serostatus. Because counts were too low, about 17 rarely observed V segments, including chromosome 9 orphons, were excluded from the earlier analysis of 587 of the donors. According to the authors, the approach could potentially be generalized to other disease states and immunological phenotypes. In a later analysis, HLA-associated TCR beta chains showed more clonal expansion and lower generation probabilities than non-associated chains that were equally common. The classifier was reported to diagnose cytomegalovirus status with high specificity and sensitivity in both the original and validation cohorts. In this cohort, only TCR beta chains were sequenced, and detectable features were limited by the absence of alpha or paired-chain data. According to a later analysis, TCR association rates differed among HLA loci, with DRB1 alleles showing the most associated TCRs and HLA-C alleles showing the fewest. While some public TCRs were present in many individuals, most TCR sequences turned up only very rarely across donors. Some IMGT-functional V segments, including TRBV6-2 and TRBV6-3, could not be distinguished by the 87-base-pair reads and were therefore excluded. At a false discovery rate of 0.05, a later analysis linked 16,951 TCR beta sequences to specific HLA alleles.

Library method: the immunoSEQ multiplex PCR assay. For the multiplex PCR, a mixture combining 60 forward primers for TCR Vbeta segments and 13 reverse primers for TCR Jbeta segments was used. The CDR3 region of rearranged TCR beta genes was amplified from genomic DNA with a multiplex PCR assay. The Illumina HiSeq System was used to sequence the amplified TCR beta libraries as 87-base-pair reads. The authors processed their data as follows. Across the 670 or so repertoires, a later analysis counted some 81 million unique TCR beta chains, around 10 million of which were shared by at least two donors. Raw reads were error-corrected and collapsed into unique sequences by a nearest-neighbor algorithm in which closely related sequences were merged to remove PCR and sequencing errors. V, D and J gene segments were assigned by aligning CDR3 sequences to IMGT reference sequences. For a sequence to be retained, at least a six-nucleotide match to both a V gene segment and a J gene segment was required. A rearrangement was called productive if the CDR3 had no stop codons and remained in frame with V and J, and every other rearrangement was called non-productive. Following IMGT convention, CDR3 was defined as the stretch from the second conserved V-encoded cysteine to the conserved J-encoded phenylalanine. The earlier analysis of some 600 of the donors excluded sequences that lacked an unambiguous match to a single V gene segment. An earlier analysis of 450 to 650 of the donors called V segments functional above 56.7% productive rearrangements and segregating when the between-donor standard deviation exceeded 5%. To diagnose cytomegalovirus status from the catalog of TCR beta chain sequences, a statistical classification framework was built. In a later analysis, V and J genes were assigned by comparing TCR nucleotide sequences against IMGT/GENE-DB human TR gene sequences. A later analysis assigned CDR3 sequences and most-parsimonious VDJ recombination scenarios with the TCRdist pipeline. In a later analysis, each TCR beta chain was defined by its CDR3 amino acid sequence together with its V-gene family, and reads without a unique V-gene family were excluded. In a later analysis, 450 to 600 highly shared, low-generation-probability nucleotide sequences were removed to address suspected cross-contamination and a sequencing artifact. A later analysis calculated a clonal expansion index for each public chain from normalized within-repertoire ranks of inferred template counts. In a later analysis, generation probabilities were computed using a VDJ recombination model fitted to out-of-frame rearrangements, and the results were checked against IGoR. Hypergeometric tests were used in a later analysis to score TCR-TCR, TCR-HLA and TCR-CMV co-occurrence, with a repertoire-size bias correction applied to the TCR pairs. A later analysis estimated false discovery rates by permuting HLA or CMV assignments 20 times. In a later analysis, co-occurring TCRs were grouped using DBSCAN, with TCRdist sequence similarity added in when clustering inside HLA-allele-positive subsets. Co-occurrence clustering excluded repertoires with fewer than 30,000 or more than 120,000 public chains, plus five with anomalous nucleotide sharing. TCRdb holds this immuneACCESS table with in-frame rearrangements only. Some clones are missing; in checked studies, unresolved V genes explain under half, and the rest has no known cause. V and J calls and clone size are those listed in that table; D and trimming were worked out from the DNA. Within this sample are around 200,000 clones, with around three quarters of them counted one time only. The ten largest clones represent 0.6% to 0.7% of the sample.

In total, 666 healthy bone marrow donors made up the cohort. All cohort members were sampled while nominally healthy, although unrecorded immune exposures were likely present. The donor was CMV seronegative and was included in the group of over 300 seronegative cohort members. A peripheral blood sample was collected from each donor, and TCR beta sequencing was performed on peripheral blood mononuclear cells. The Qiagen DNeasy Blood Extraction Kit was used to extract genomic DNA from the blood cell samples. The TCR comes from a boy aged 5-17 years in good health and CMV-seronegative. Material for sequencing was PBMCs. The chain links TRBV5-6 with TRBJ2-7, with the D gene not clear enough to name. DNA sequence: TGTGCCAGCAGCTTGGGACATATTCCTTACGAGCAGTACTTC. This translates into CASSLGHIPYEQYF.